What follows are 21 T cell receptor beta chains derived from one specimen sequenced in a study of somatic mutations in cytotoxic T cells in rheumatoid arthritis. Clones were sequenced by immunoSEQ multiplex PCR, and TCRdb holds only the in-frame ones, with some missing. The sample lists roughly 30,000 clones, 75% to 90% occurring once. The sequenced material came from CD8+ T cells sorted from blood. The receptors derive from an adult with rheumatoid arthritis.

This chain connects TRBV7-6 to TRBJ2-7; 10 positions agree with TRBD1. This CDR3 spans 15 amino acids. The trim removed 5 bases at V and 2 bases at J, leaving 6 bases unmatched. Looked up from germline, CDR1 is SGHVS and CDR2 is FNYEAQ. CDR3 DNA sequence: TGTGCCAGCAGCCTCGGGACAGGGGCCGCCTACGAGCAGTACTTC. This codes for CASSLGTGAAYEQYF. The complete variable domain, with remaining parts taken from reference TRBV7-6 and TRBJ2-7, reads GAGVSQSPRYKVTKRGQDVALRCDPISGHVSLYWYRQALGQGPEFLTYFNYEAQQDKSGLPNDRFSAERPEGSISTLTIQRTEQRDSAMYRCASSLGTGAAYEQYFGPGTRLTVT.

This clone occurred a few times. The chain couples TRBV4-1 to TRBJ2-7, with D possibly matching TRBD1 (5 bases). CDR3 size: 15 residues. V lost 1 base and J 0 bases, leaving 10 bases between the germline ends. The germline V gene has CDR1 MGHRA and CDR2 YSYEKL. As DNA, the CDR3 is TGCGCCAGCAGCCAAGTGCCAGGGCCCTCCTACGAGCAGTACTTC. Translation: CASSQVPGPSYEQYF.

CDR3 in amino acids: CASSPKGQGGTYGYTF. Written as DNA, the CDR3 is TGTGCCAGTAGTCCCAAGGGACAGGGAGGGACCTATGGCTACACCTTC. The chain is built from TRBV19 and TRBJ1-2, with 9 bases matching TRBD1. J gave up 4 bases and V 5 bases, and 11 bases lay outside the gene matches. The CDR3 contains 16 residues. Germline CDR1 LNHDA, CDR2 SQIVND (reference sequence).

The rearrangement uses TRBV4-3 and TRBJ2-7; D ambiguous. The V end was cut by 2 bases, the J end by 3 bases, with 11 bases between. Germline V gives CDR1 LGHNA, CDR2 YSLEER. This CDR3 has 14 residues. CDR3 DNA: TGCGCCAGCAGCCAATCATCGGTCCGCTACGAGCAGTACTTC. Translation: CASSQSSVRYEQYF.

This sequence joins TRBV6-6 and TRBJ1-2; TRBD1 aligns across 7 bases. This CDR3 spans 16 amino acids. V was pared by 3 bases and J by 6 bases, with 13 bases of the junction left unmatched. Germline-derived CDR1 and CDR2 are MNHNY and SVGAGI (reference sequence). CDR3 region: CASSYARWGGTDGYTF. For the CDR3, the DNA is TGTGCCAGCAGTTATGCCCGATGGGGAGGGACAGATGGCTACACCTTC.

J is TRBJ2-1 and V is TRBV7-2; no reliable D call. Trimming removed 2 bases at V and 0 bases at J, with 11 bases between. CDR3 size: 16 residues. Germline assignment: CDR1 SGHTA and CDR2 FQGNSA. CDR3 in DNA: TGTGCCAGCAGCTTAAACCCCTTTAGCTCCTACAATGAGCAGTTCTTC. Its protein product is CASSLNPFSSYNEQFF.

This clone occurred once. CDR3 DNA: TGTGCCATTCTAGCGGGAGCCTACGAGCAGTACTTC. Protein sequence: CAILAGAYEQYF. The chain uses TRBV2 and TRBJ2-7; 10 positions agree with TRBD2. Germline values: CDR1 SNHLY, CDR2 FYNNEI. This CDR3 spans 12 amino acids. Trimming cost V 10 bases and J 2 bases; bases outside gene matches: 2.

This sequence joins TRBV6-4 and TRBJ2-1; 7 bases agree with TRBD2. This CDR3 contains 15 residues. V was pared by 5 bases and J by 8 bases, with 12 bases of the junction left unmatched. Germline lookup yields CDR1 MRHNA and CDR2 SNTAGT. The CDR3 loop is CASSPGLTGRDEQFF. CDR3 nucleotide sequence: TGTGCCAGCAGTCCGGGACTAACAGGCAGGGATGAGCAGTTCTTC.

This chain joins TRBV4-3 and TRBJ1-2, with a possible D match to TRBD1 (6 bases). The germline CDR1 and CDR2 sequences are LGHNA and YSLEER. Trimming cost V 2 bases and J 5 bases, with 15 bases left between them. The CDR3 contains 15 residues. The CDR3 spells CASSQFLQGSYGYTF. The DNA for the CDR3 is TGCGCCAGCAGCCAATTTCTCCAGGGGAGTTATGGCTACACCTTC.

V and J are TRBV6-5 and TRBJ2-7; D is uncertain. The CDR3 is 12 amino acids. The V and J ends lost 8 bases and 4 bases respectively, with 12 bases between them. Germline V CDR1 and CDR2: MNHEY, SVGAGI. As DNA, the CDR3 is TGTGCCAGCTCCGACGGCAGATACGAGCAGTACTTC. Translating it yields CASSDGRYEQYF.

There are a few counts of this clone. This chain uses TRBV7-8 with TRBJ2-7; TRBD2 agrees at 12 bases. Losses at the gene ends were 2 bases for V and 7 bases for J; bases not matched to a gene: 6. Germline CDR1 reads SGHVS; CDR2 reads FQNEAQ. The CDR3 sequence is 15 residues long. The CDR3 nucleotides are TGTGCCAGCAGCTTACTAGCGGGAGGGCCGGGGGAGCAGTACTTC. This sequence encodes CASSLLAGGPGEQYF. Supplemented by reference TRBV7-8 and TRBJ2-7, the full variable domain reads GAGVSQSPRYKVAKRGQDVALRCDPISGHVSLFWYQQALGQGPEFLTYFQNEAQLDKSGLPSDRFFAERPEGSVSTLKIQRTQQEDSAVYLCASSLLAGGPGEQYFGPGTRLTVT.

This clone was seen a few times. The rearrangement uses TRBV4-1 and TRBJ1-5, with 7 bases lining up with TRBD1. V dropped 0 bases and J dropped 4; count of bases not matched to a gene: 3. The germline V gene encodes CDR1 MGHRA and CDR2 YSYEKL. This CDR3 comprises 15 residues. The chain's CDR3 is CASSQETGTNQPQHF. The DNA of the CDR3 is TGCGCCAGCAGCCAAGAGACAGGGACGAATCAGCCCCAGCATTTT.

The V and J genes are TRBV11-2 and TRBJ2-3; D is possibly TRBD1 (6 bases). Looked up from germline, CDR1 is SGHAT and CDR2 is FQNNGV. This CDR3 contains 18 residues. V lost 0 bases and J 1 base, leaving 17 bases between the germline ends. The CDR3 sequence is CASSLDGWAGERTDTQYF. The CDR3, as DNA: TGTGCCAGCAGCTTAGATGGGTGGGCAGGGGAACGCACAGATACGCAGTATTTT.

CDR3: CASSSTLQGNDEQFF. The CDR3 coding sequence is TGTGCCAGCAGTTCCACCCTACAGGGAAATGATGAGCAGTTCTTC. The chain links TRBV6-6 to TRBJ2-1; perhaps TRBD1 as D (6 bases). Germline loops: CDR1 MNHNY, CDR2 SVGAGI (reference sequence). There are 15 residues in the CDR3. The V and J ends lost 4 bases and 8 bases respectively, with 18 bases between them.

The CDR3 protein is CASSEGDIAPGEQYF. CDR3 DNA: TGTGCCAGCAGTGAAGGGGACATAGCTCCTGGCGAGCAGTACTTC. The V and J genes are TRBV2 and TRBJ2-7, with D tentatively TRBD1 (6 bases). Between the trimmed V and J ends, which lost 1 base and 6 bases, there was a span of 16 bases. Germline V gives CDR1 SNHLY, CDR2 FYNNEI. The CDR3 has 15 residues.

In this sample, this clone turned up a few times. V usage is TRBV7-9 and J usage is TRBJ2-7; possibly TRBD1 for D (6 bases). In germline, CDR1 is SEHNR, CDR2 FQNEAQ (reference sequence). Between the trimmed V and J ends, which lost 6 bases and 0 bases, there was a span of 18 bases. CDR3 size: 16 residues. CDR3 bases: TGTGCCAGCAGTACCACACACAGGGACACCTCCTACGAGCAGTACTTC. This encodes CASSTTHRDTSYEQYF.

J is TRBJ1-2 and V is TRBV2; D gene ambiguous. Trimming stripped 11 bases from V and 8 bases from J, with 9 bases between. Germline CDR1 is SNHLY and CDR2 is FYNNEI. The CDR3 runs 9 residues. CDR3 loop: CAPRPGYTF. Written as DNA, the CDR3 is TGTGCCCCCCGGCCCGGCTACACCTTC.

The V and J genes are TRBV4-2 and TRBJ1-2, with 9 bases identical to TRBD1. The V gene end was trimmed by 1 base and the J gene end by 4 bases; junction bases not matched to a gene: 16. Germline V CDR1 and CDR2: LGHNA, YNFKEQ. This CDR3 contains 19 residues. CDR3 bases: TGTGCCAGCAGCCAAGTTGGCGGGGACAGGGCCCTCACAGGCTATGGCTACACCTTC. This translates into CASSQVGGDRALTGYGYTF.

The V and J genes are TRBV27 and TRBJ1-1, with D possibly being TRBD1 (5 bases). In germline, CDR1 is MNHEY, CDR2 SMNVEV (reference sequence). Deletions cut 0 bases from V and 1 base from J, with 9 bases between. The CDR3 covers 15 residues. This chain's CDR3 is CASSLSWGGNTEAFF. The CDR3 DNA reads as TGTGCCAGCAGTTTATCGTGGGGGGGGAACACTGAAGCTTTCTTT.

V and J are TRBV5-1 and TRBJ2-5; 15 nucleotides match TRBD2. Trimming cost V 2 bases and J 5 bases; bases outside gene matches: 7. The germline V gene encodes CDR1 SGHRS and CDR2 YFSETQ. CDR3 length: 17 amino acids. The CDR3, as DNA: TGCGCCAGCAGCTTCCGGACTAGCGGGGGGGTTCACGAGACCCAGTACTTC. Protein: CASSFRTSGGVHETQYF.

CDR3 sequence reads: CASRQQGDEQYF. The CDR3 DNA reads TGTGCCAGCAGGCAACAGGGCGACGAGCAGTACTTC. This chain connects TRBV11-2 to TRBJ2-7; D possibly corresponds to TRBD1 (6 bases). V was cut by 6 bases and J by 5 bases, with 11 bases left in between. Germline assignment: CDR1 SGHAT and CDR2 FQNNGV. The CDR3 has 12 amino acids. Using reference TRBV11-2 and TRBJ2-7 for the parts outside the CDR3, the full variable domain is EAGVAQSPRYKIIEKRQSVAFWCNPISGHATLYWYQQILGQGPKLLIQFQNNGVVDDSQLPKDRFSAERLKGVDSTLKIQPAKLEDSAVYLCASRQQGDEQYFGPGTRLTVT.